This is a list of T cell receptor beta chains from one sample in a study of blood T cell repertoires in COVID-19. Assay used: immunoSEQ multiplex PCR; TCRdb lists only in-frame clones, some missing. The top ten hold 2% to 2.5% of the sample, which has a few hundred thousand clones, around 80% seen once. Sequencing was performed on peripheral blood. The receptors come from a middle-aged man who had recovered from COVID-19. The CDR3 runs from the conserved cysteine through the conserved F or W. Each record gives: J gene, V gene, CDR3 length, clone size, D gene, CDR3 protein, CDR3 DNA. D genes are given only for firm matches. Expanded clones are given a class, and other clones once, few, many or no size at all.

J gene: TRBJ2-7; V gene: TRBV7-9; CDR3 length: 15; clone size: NA; D gene: NA; CDR3 protein: CASSLTVGGRNEQYF; CDR3 DNA: TGTGCCAGCAGCCTTACCGTGGGGGGTCGGAACGAGCAGTACTTC
J gene: TRBJ2-1; V gene: TRBV9; CDR3 length: 15; clone size: NA; D gene: NA; CDR3 protein: CASSVANREHNEQFF; CDR3 DNA: TGTGCCAGCAGCGTAGCGAACCGCGAACACAATGAGCAGTTCTTC
J gene: TRBJ2-5; V gene: TRBV10-3; CDR3 length: 15; clone size: NA; D gene: NA; CDR3 protein: CAISERGLLQETQYF; CDR3 DNA: TGTGCCATCAGTGAGCGGGGACTCCTCCAAGAGACCCAGTACTTC
J gene: TRBJ1-3; V gene: TRBV21-1; CDR3 length: 14; clone size: NA; D gene: NA; CDR3 protein: CASSPRAGGNTIYF; CDR3 DNA: TGTGCCAGCAGCCCCAGGGCTGGTGGAAACACCATATATTTT
J gene: TRBJ2-7; V gene: TRBV7-9; CDR3 length: 15; clone size: NA; D gene: NA; CDR3 protein: CASSLAGGQSYEQYF; CDR3 DNA: TGTGCCAGCAGCTTAGCGGGGGGACAGTCCTACGAGCAGTACTTC
J gene: TRBJ2-2; V gene: TRBV19; CDR3 length: 16; clone size: NA; D gene: NA; CDR3 protein: CASSMDGRGGTGELFF; CDR3 DNA: TGTGCCAGTAGTATGGATGGCAGGGGCGGCACCGGGGAGCTGTTTTTT
J gene: TRBJ2-1; V gene: TRBV7-2; CDR3 length: 13; clone size: NA; D gene: TRBD2; CDR3 protein: CASSFGLVGEQFF; CDR3 DNA: TGTGCCAGCAGCTTTGGACTAGTGGGTGAGCAGTTCTTC
J gene: TRBJ1-1; V gene: TRBV5-4; CDR3 length: 16; clone size: few; D gene: NA; CDR3 protein: CASSPRGGSRVTEAFF; CDR3 DNA: TGTGCCAGCAGCCCGAGGGGGGGGTCTCGAGTGACCGAAGCTTTCTTT
J gene: TRBJ1-1; V gene: TRBV10-3; CDR3 length: 13; clone size: NA; D gene: NA; CDR3 protein: CAISLGINTEAFF; CDR3 DNA: TGTGCCATCAGTCTAGGAATCAACACTGAAGCTTTCTTT
J gene: TRBJ1-2; V gene: TRBV6-1; CDR3 length: 15; clone size: NA; D gene: TRBD1; CDR3 protein: CASSELGQINYGYTF; CDR3 DNA: TGTGCCAGCAGTGAACTGGGACAGATTAACTATGGCTACACCTTC
J gene: TRBJ2-7; V gene: TRBV9; CDR3 length: 14; clone size: few; D gene: NA; CDR3 protein: CASSVRYDSYEQYF; CDR3 DNA: TGTGCCAGCAGCGTACGATACGACAGTTACGAGCAGTACTTC
J gene: TRBJ1-5; V gene: TRBV19; CDR3 length: 13; clone size: NA; D gene: TRBD1; CDR3 protein: CASATGGDQPQHF; CDR3 DNA: TGTGCCAGTGCGACAGGGGGCGATCAGCCCCAGCATTTT
J gene: TRBJ2-1; V gene: TRBV6-2/TRBV6-3; CDR3 length: 17; clone size: NA; D gene: NA; CDR3 protein: CASSYSYLSSSYNEQFF; CDR3 DNA: TGTGCCAGCAGTTACTCGTATCTCTCTAGCTCCTACAATGAGCAGTTCTTC
J gene: TRBJ2-2; V gene: TRBV29-1; CDR3 length: 16; clone size: NA; D gene: NA; CDR3 protein: CSVEDHGGANTGELFF; CDR3 DNA: TGCAGCGTTGAAGATCATGGAGGAGCGAACACCGGGGAGCTGTTTTTT
J gene: TRBJ2-1; V gene: TRBV11-2; CDR3 length: 13; clone size: NA; D gene: TRBD1; CDR3 protein: CASSPDRYNEQFF; CDR3 DNA: TGTGCCAGCAGCCCGGACAGGTACAATGAGCAGTTCTTC
J gene: TRBJ2-2; V gene: TRBV9; CDR3 length: 19; clone size: NA; D gene: TRBD1; CDR3 protein: CASSVADSGTGFYAGELFF; CDR3 DNA: TGTGCCAGCAGCGTAGCAGACTCCGGGACAGGGTTTTATGCCGGGGAGCTGTTTTTT
J gene: TRBJ1-1; V gene: TRBV2; CDR3 length: 14; clone size: NA; D gene: NA; CDR3 protein: CASSPTVMNTEAFF; CDR3 DNA: TGTGCCAGCAGCCCCACGGTGATGAACACTGAAGCTTTCTTT
J gene: TRBJ2-7; V gene: TRBV3-1/TRBV3-2; CDR3 length: 16; clone size: NA; D gene: NA; CDR3 protein: CASSQDLGGAFYEQYF; CDR3 DNA: TGTGCCAGCAGCCAAGATTTAGGGGGGGCATTTTACGAGCAGTACTTC
J gene: TRBJ2-5; V gene: TRBV20-1; CDR3 length: 11; clone size: NA; D gene: NA; CDR3 protein: CSAVLGETQYF; CDR3 DNA: TGCAGTGCCGTTCTCGGGGAGACCCAGTACTTC
J gene: TRBJ1-1; V gene: TRBV27; CDR3 length: 16; clone size: few; D gene: TRBD1; CDR3 protein: CASKYRDRGPVTEAFF; CDR3 DNA: TGTGCCAGCAAATACCGGGACAGGGGGCCAGTCACTGAAGCTTTCTTT
J gene: TRBJ1-1; V gene: TRBV11-2; CDR3 length: 13; clone size: NA; D gene: TRBD1; CDR3 protein: CASSLVGTGEAFF; CDR3 DNA: TGTGCCAGCAGCTTAGTTGGGACAGGTGAAGCTTTCTTT
J gene: TRBJ2-3; V gene: TRBV5-1; CDR3 length: 18; clone size: once; D gene: NA; CDR3 protein: CASSDRLVGAPSTDTQYF; CDR3 DNA: TGCGCCAGCAGCGACCGACTAGTAGGAGCGCCGAGCACAGATACGCAGTATTTT
J gene: TRBJ2-3; V gene: TRBV29-1; CDR3 length: 14; clone size: once; D gene: NA; CDR3 protein: CSVGLRVSTDTQYF; CDR3 DNA: TGCAGCGTTGGTCTTAGAGTATCGACAGATACGCAGTATTTT
J gene: TRBJ2-7; V gene: TRBV5-1; CDR3 length: 17; clone size: few; D gene: TRBD2; CDR3 protein: CASSYGTSGRQTYEQYF; CDR3 DNA: TGCGCCAGCAGCTACGGGACTAGCGGGAGGCAGACCTACGAGCAGTACTTC
J gene: TRBJ1-5; V gene: TRBV19; CDR3 length: 15; clone size: NA; D gene: NA; CDR3 protein: CASISGSTLHQPQHF; CDR3 DNA: TGTGCCAGTATCAGCGGTTCCACCCTTCATCAGCCCCAGCATTTT
J gene: TRBJ2-1; V gene: TRBV7-2; CDR3 length: 15; clone size: NA; D gene: NA; CDR3 protein: CASRRGRMLYGEQFF; CDR3 DNA: TGTGCCAGCAGAAGGGGGAGAATGTTATACGGTGAGCAGTTCTTC
J gene: TRBJ1-1; V gene: TRBV10-1; CDR3 length: 13; clone size: few; D gene: NA; CDR3 protein: CASSATGYTEAFF; CDR3 DNA: TGCGCCAGCAGCGCCACAGGTTACACTGAAGCTTTCTTT
J gene: TRBJ2-7; V gene: TRBV2; CDR3 length: 16; clone size: few; D gene: TRBD1; CDR3 protein: CASSEPGQGITYEQYF; CDR3 DNA: TGTGCCAGCAGCGAACCGGGACAGGGGATCACCTACGAGCAGTACTTC
J gene: TRBJ2-1; V gene: TRBV5-1; CDR3 length: 15; clone size: NA; D gene: TRBD2; CDR3 protein: CASSPLAGVGNEQFF; CDR3 DNA: TGCGCCAGCAGCCCCCTAGCGGGAGTGGGCAATGAGCAGTTCTTC
J gene: TRBJ1-4; V gene: TRBV9; CDR3 length: 15; clone size: NA; D gene: NA; CDR3 protein: CASSVGGKADEKLFF; CDR3 DNA: TGTGCCAGCAGCGTAGGAGGGAAGGCGGATGAAAAACTGTTTTTT
J gene: TRBJ2-2; V gene: TRBV3-1/TRBV3-2; CDR3 length: 14; clone size: NA; D gene: TRBD1; CDR3 protein: CASSQGQGAGELFF; CDR3 DNA: TGTGCCAGCAGCCAAGGACAGGGGGCCGGGGAGCTGTTTTTT
J gene: TRBJ1-6; V gene: TRBV14; CDR3 length: 17; clone size: NA; D gene: TRBD1; CDR3 protein: CASSQWTGSPNNSPLHF; CDR3 DNA: TGTGCCAGCAGCCAATGGACAGGGAGTCCCAATAATTCACCCCTCCACTTT
J gene: TRBJ2-1; V gene: TRBV4-3; CDR3 length: 16; clone size: medium-sized; D gene: TRBD1; CDR3 protein: CASSQESGGSYNEQFF; CDR3 DNA: TGCGCCAGCAGCCAAGAATCAGGGGGTTCCTACAATGAGCAGTTCTTC
J gene: TRBJ1-5; V gene: TRBV19; CDR3 length: 13; clone size: NA; D gene: NA; CDR3 protein: CASERTTNQPQHF; CDR3 DNA: TGTGCCAGTGAGAGGACAACAAATCAGCCCCAGCATTTT
J gene: TRBJ2-2; V gene: TRBV11-2; CDR3 length: 13; clone size: NA; D gene: NA; CDR3 protein: CASSLLYTGELFF; CDR3 DNA: TGTGCCAGCAGCTTATTATACACCGGGGAGCTGTTTTTT
J gene: TRBJ1-6; V gene: TRBV7-2; CDR3 length: 15; clone size: NA; D gene: TRBD1; CDR3 protein: CASSLEQGINSPLHF; CDR3 DNA: TGTGCCAGCAGCTTGGAACAGGGGATTAATTCACCCCTCCACTTT
J gene: TRBJ2-2; V gene: TRBV11-2; CDR3 length: 16; clone size: NA; D gene: NA; CDR3 protein: CASSPIRASYTGELFF; CDR3 DNA: TGTGCCAGCAGCCCGATCCGGGCTAGCTACACCGGGGAGCTGTTTTTT
J gene: TRBJ2-3; V gene: TRBV2; CDR3 length: 15; clone size: NA; D gene: NA; CDR3 protein: CASSEALPGENTQYF; CDR3 DNA: TGTGCCAGCAGTGAGGCCCTCCCCGGAGAGAATACGCAGTATTTT
J gene: TRBJ2-3; V gene: TRBV18; CDR3 length: 16; clone size: few; D gene: NA; CDR3 protein: CASSPRDSPSTDTQYF; CDR3 DNA: TGTGCCAGCTCACCAAGAGATTCACCTAGCACAGATACGCAGTATTTT
J gene: TRBJ1-4; V gene: TRBV3-1/TRBV3-2; CDR3 length: 16; clone size: once; D gene: NA; CDR3 protein: CASSQAGTTTNEKLFF; CDR3 DNA: TGTGCCAGCAGCCAAGCAGGGACTACAACTAATGAAAAACTGTTTTTT
J gene: TRBJ1-2; V gene: TRBV18; CDR3 length: 15; clone size: NA; D gene: NA; CDR3 protein: CASSPRASSNYGYTF; CDR3 DNA: TGTGCCAGCTCACCTCGAGCGTCCTCTAACTATGGCTACACCTTC
J gene: TRBJ2-2; V gene: TRBV5-5; CDR3 length: 15; clone size: NA; D gene: NA; CDR3 protein: CASSLEGVYTGELFF; CDR3 DNA: TGTGCCAGCAGCTTGGAGGGGGTTTACACCGGGGAGCTGTTTTTT
J gene: TRBJ2-5; V gene: TRBV7-9; CDR3 length: 18; clone size: NA; D gene: TRBD2; CDR3 protein: CASSLFATSGALQETQYF; CDR3 DNA: TGTGCCAGCAGCTTATTCGCGACTAGCGGGGCACTCCAAGAGACCCAGTACTTC
J gene: TRBJ2-7; V gene: TRBV19; CDR3 length: 14; clone size: NA; D gene: NA; CDR3 protein: CASSIGEVSYEQYF; CDR3 DNA: TGTGCCAGTAGTATAGGAGAGGTGTCCTACGAGCAGTACTTC
J gene: TRBJ1-1; V gene: TRBV9; CDR3 length: 15; clone size: once; D gene: TRBD1; CDR3 protein: CASSLWTGENTEAFF; CDR3 DNA: TGTGCCAGCAGCCTTTGGACAGGGGAGAACACTGAAGCTTTCTTT
J gene: TRBJ1-5; V gene: TRBV19; CDR3 length: 16; clone size: NA; D gene: TRBD1; CDR3 protein: CASSPRGDRGDQPQHF; CDR3 DNA: TGTGCCAGTAGTCCCCGAGGGGACAGGGGCGATCAGCCCCAGCATTTT
J gene: TRBJ1-1; V gene: TRBV6-6; CDR3 length: 14; clone size: NA; D gene: TRBD1; CDR3 protein: CASSRQGAGTEAFF; CDR3 DNA: TGTGCCAGCAGTCGACAGGGGGCGGGCACTGAAGCTTTCTTT
J gene: TRBJ2-1; V gene: TRBV3-1/TRBV3-2; CDR3 length: 14; clone size: NA; D gene: TRBD1; CDR3 protein: CASSQDRGPGEQFF; CDR3 DNA: TGTGCCAGCAGCCAAGATAGGGGGCCGGGTGAGCAGTTCTTC
J gene: TRBJ2-7; V gene: TRBV5-5; CDR3 length: 14; clone size: NA; D gene: NA; CDR3 protein: CASSSRQVRFEQYF; CDR3 DNA: TGTGCCAGCAGCTCCCGACAGGTCCGATTCGAGCAGTACTTC